The 10 T cell receptor beta chains given below trace back to one sample, sequenced in a study of blood T cell repertoires in COVID-19. The data were produced by immunoSEQ multiplex PCR, yet TCRdb's version contains in-frame clones alone and is incomplete. The data contain about 81,000 clones, roughly four fifths of them singletons. Material for sequencing was peripheral blood. The origin of the receptors is a human donor in a cohort sampled during active COVID-19.

The V gene is TRBV6-1, the J gene TRBJ1-3; TRBD1 agrees at 7 bases. CDR3 length: 15 residues. J was trimmed by 3 bases and V by 3 bases; bases with no gene match: 5. The germline V gene has CDR1 MNHNS and CDR2 SASEGT. The CDR3 coding sequence is TGTGCCAGCAGTGAGATCAGGGGGTTTGGAAACACCATATATTTT. Amino acids: CASSEIRGFGNTIYF.

The genes are TRBV5-1 and TRBJ1-3; no clear D gene. This CDR3 is built from 14 residues. Per germline, CDR1 SGHRS and CDR2 YFSETQ. The ends were cut back, 3 bases at V and 0 bases at J, with 7 bases in the middle. The CDR3 DNA reads TGCGCCAGCAGCTCCGGGGACTCTGGAAACACCATATATTTT. It encodes CASSSGDSGNTIYF.

This chain connects TRBV7-6 to TRBJ2-5; possibly TRBD1 for D (6 bases). In germline, CDR1 is SGHVS, CDR2 FNYEAQ. This CDR3 contains 13 residues. V dropped 2 bases and J dropped 3 bases, with 7 bases sitting between them. CDR3 in DNA: TGTGCCAGCAGCTTAACAGGGAAAGAGACCCAGTACTTC. Encoded protein: CASSLTGKETQYF.

The V and J genes are TRBV7-2 and TRBJ1-2; no reliable D call. The CDR3 spans 12 residues. V shed 5 bases and J shed 4 bases, with 8 bases lying between them. CDR1 SGHTA and CDR2 FQGNSA come from the germline V gene. As DNA, the CDR3 is TGTGCCAGCAGCCCCAACAGCTATGGCTACACCTTC. Its translation is CASSPNSYGYTF.

V usage is TRBV2 and J usage is TRBJ2-7, with 9 bases fitting TRBD2. CDR1 is SNHLY, CDR2 FYNNEI, per germline. Trimming at V came to 8 bases and at J to 0 bases, leaving 8 bases not matched to a gene. The CDR3 contains 15 residues. Here the CDR3 DNA reads TGTGCCAGCCAACGCGGGAGGGGACCCTCCTACGAGCAGTACTTC. Its translation is CASQRGRGPSYEQYF.

The V call is TRBV24-1, the J call TRBJ2-1, with TRBD2 matching 13 bases. Germline-derived CDR1 and CDR2 are KGHDR and SFDVKD. The CDR3 has 18 amino acids. The trim removed 5 bases at V and 6 bases at J, leaving 12 bases unmatched. In nucleotides, the CDR3 is TGTGCCACCAGTGGGGGGCCCAGGACTAGCGGGAGCCCCAATGAGCAGTTCTTC. It specifies CATSGGPRTSGSPNEQFF.

The chain recombines TRBV11-2 with TRBJ1-4, with D possibly being TRBD1 (5 bases). The CDR3 spans 15 residues. From germline, CDR1 is SGHAT and CDR2 FQNNGV. Trimming cost V 7 bases and J 2 bases, with 14 bases left between them. This CDR3 is CASTGGALTNEKLFF. The CDR3 region has the DNA TGTGCCAGCACCGGAGGGGCATTGACTAATGAAAAACTGTTTTTT. The full variable domain, rest sourced from reference TRBV11-2 and TRBJ1-4, is EAGVAQSPRYKIIEKRQSVAFWCNPISGHATLYWYQQILGQGPKLLIQFQNNGVVDDSQLPKDRFSAERLKGVDSTLKIQPAKLEDSAVYLCASTGGALTNEKLFFGSGTQLSVL.

CDR3 loop: CASSPSRGLGYEQYF. Written as DNA, the CDR3 is TGTGCCAGCAGCCCATCGCGAGGTCTGGGCTACGAGCAGTACTTC. The V and J genes are TRBV4-2 and TRBJ2-7; the D is unclear. V dropped 4 bases and J dropped 3 bases, with 16 bases sitting between them. This CDR3 has 15 residues. Germline assignment: CDR1 LGHNA and CDR2 YNFKEQ.

Turning to this clone: The sample has other DNA sequences that encode this CDR3 too. CDR3 amino acids: CASSLGRGTEAFF. The DNA for the CDR3 is TGTGCCAGCAGCTTGGGTAGGGGGACTGAAGCTTTCTTT. The chain couples TRBV5-5 to TRBJ1-1; TRBD1 might be the D (6 bases). V shed 0 bases and J shed 5 bases, with 8 bases lying between them. The germline CDR1 and CDR2 sequences are SGHKS and YYEKEE (reference sequence). CDR3 length equals 13 residues.

The genes are TRBV21-1 and TRBJ1-1. TRBV21-1 is assigned pseudogene status. This CDR3 contains 16 residues. The CDR3 loop is CASSKRGRGWNTEAFF. CDR3 sequence (DNA): TGTGCCAGCAGCAAGAGAGGGAGGGGCTGGAACACTGAAGCTTTCTTT.